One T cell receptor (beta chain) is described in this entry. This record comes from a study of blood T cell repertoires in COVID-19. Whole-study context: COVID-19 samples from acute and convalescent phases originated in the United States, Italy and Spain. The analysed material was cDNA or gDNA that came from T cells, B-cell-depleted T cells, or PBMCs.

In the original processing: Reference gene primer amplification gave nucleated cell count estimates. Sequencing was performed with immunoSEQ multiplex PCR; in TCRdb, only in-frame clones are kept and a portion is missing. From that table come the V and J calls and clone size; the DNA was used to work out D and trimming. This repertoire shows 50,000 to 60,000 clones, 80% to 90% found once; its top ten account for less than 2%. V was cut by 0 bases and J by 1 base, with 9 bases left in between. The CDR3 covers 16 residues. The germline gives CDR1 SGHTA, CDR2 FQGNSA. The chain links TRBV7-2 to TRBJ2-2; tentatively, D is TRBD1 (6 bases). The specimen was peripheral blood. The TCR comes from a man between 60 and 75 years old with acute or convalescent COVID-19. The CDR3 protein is CASSLARGLNTGELFF. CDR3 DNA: TGTGCCAGCAGCTTAGCTAGGGGGTTGAACACCGGGGAGCTGTTTTTT.